These 22 T cell receptor beta chains came from one sample sequenced in a study of blood T cells in healthy people across ages. A second about 6 to 12 cycle PCR used barcoded and J-beta primers. TCRdb used MiXCR to reprocess the 5' RACE reads, holding one entry per CDR3 protein. This sample has about 1.8 million distinct CDR3 sequences, with about 49% found just once. Input material: blood. These receptors came from a woman between 35 and 50 years old in good health.

Remarks on this clonotype: One end of the junction fails to match germline, which may point to a read error. Here the CDR3 reads CSAPWQGVGEQYF. CDR3 nucleotides: TGTAGTGCCCCCTGGCAGGGAGTAGGGGAGCAGTACTTC. The chain recombines TRBV20-1 with TRBJ2-7; D is possibly TRBD1 or TRBD2 (5 bases each). CDR1 DFQATT and CDR2 SNEGSKA come from the germline V gene (reference sequence). The CDR3 contains 13 residues.

This clonotype appeared a few times. The chain couples TRBV5-1 to TRBJ2-1; 11 bases fit TRBD2. Germline-derived CDR1 and CDR2 are SGHRS and YFSETQ. Trimming removed 4 bases from V and 8 bases from J; junction bases left unmatched: 8. The CDR3 is 15 residues long. CDR3 amino acids: CASSGGSTSGDEQFF. The CDR3 DNA reads TGCGCCAGCAGCGGGGGGTCGACTAGCGGGGATGAGCAGTTCTTC.

This clonotype has just a few counts. V and J are TRBV20-1 and TRBJ2-1, with TRBD2 identical over 13 bases. The CDR3 sequence is 13 residues long. Looked up from germline, CDR1 is DFQATT and CDR2 is SNEGSKA (reference sequence). CDR3 DNA: TGCAGGGGGACTAGCGGGGCCAACAATGAGCAGTTCTTC. Its protein is CRGTSGANNEQFF.

The CDR3 protein is CASRPSNLGDTQYF. For the CDR3, the DNA is TGTGCCAGCAGACCAAGTAATCTAGGTGATACGCAGTATTTT. The J gene is TRBJ2-3, the V gene TRBV11-2, with D uncertain. In germline, CDR1 is SGHAT, CDR2 FQNNGV. This CDR3 region has 14 residues. Deletions cut 6 bases from V and 6 bases from J, with 16 bases between.

V gene TRBV6-5 combines with J gene TRBJ2-3; a weak D match, TRBD2 (6 bases). From germline, CDR1 is MNHEY and CDR2 SVGAGI. Trimming left V 2 bases short and J 1 base short, with 7 bases between. The length of the CDR3 is 14 residues. In nucleotides, the CDR3 is TGTGCCAGCAGTTACGCTAGCGGCACAGATACGCAGTATTTT. Translation: CASSYASGTDTQYF.

This clonotype has just a few counts. The gene calls are TRBV12-5 and TRBJ2-7; D gene uncertain. Germline V CDR1 and CDR2: LGHNT, FRNRAP. The CDR3 length is 20 residues. V lost 1 base, J lost 0 bases, and 25 bases lay in between. The CDR3 is CASGLALGPPVHPLSYEQYF. CDR3 DNA: TGTGCTAGTGGTTTGGCCCTCGGACCGCCGGTTCACCCCCTCTCCTACGAGCAGTACTTC.

V gene TRBV28 combines with J gene TRBJ1-1; TRBD1 matches at 9 bases. Germline V CDR1 and CDR2: MDHEN, SYDVKM. The CDR3 contains 17 residues. The V segment lost 5 bases and the J segment 1 base; nucleotides outside the gene matches: 11. The CDR3 reads CASSNPNRGRGNTEAFF. In DNA, the CDR3 is TGTGCCAGCAGTAATCCGAACAGGGGGCGCGGGAACACTGAAGCTTTCTTT.

This clonotype came up once. The chain is built from TRBV4-1 and TRBJ2-1; D gene uncertain. V shed 1 base and J shed 2 bases, with 12 bases lying between them. The length of the CDR3 is 16 residues. Germline V lookup: CDR1 MGHRA, CDR2 YSYEKL. CDR3 in amino acids: CASSQAGGWTYNEQFF. The CDR3 nucleotides read TGCGCCAGCAGCCAAGCGGGCGGCTGGACCTACAATGAGCAGTTCTTC.

The chain couples TRBV20-1 to TRBJ2-1; D might be TRBD1 or TRBD2, each matching 5 bases. Germline CDR1 and CDR2: DFQATT and SNEGSKA (reference sequence). Deletions cut 5 bases from V and 4 bases from J, with 21 bases between. This CDR3 region has 16 residues. CDR3 sequence: CSAAPPGLAKYNEQFF. The CDR3 DNA follows: TGCAGTGCTGCCCCCCCGGGGCTAGCAAAATACAATGAGCAGTTCTTC.

This chain links TRBV5-1 with TRBJ2-5; D not certain. CDR3 length: 14 residues. Trimming cost V 4 bases and J 5 bases, with 15 bases left between them. In germline, CDR1 is SGHRS, CDR2 YFSETQ. The CDR3 DNA is TGCGCCAGCAGCCTCAGGTCCCGTTTCGAGACCCAGTACTTC. This codes for CASSLRSRFETQYF.

CDR3 amino acids: CASRPSATNEKLFF. The CDR3 DNA reads as TGTGCCAGCAGGCCGTCAGCAACTAATGAAAAACTGTTTTTT. The rearrangement joins TRBV12-3 or TRBV12-4 to TRBJ1-4; D call uncertain. Between the trimmed V and J ends, which lost 6 bases and 0 bases, there was a span of 8 bases. This CDR3 has 14 residues.

This clonotype has only a few counts. The CDR3 DNA sequence: TGTGCCAGCAGTAAACTAGACAGGGGCGGACGGTCCTACGAGCAGTACTTC. This translates into CASSKLDRGGRSYEQYF. The chain is built from TRBV6-6 and TRBJ2-7; 8 nucleotides match TRBD1. The V gene's germline CDR1 is MNHNY and CDR2 SVGAGI (reference sequence). V lost 5 bases to trimming and J lost 1 base; unmatched junction nucleotides: 13. The CDR3 extends over 17 amino acids.

The DNA of the CDR3 is TGCGCCAGCAGCCAAGCAAACAGGGGAACGGGCGAGCAGTACTTC. The encoded protein is CASSQANRGTGEQYF. The chain has TRBV4-3 and TRBJ2-4; TRBD1 agrees at 7 bases. The last part of the DNA fits TRBJ2-7 better; the J call may be wrong. Per germline, CDR1 LGHNA and CDR2 YSLEER. The CDR3 has 15 amino acids.

The chain carries TRBV3-1 and TRBJ1-1, with D possibly matching TRBD1 (6 bases). Looked up from germline, CDR1 is LGHDT and CDR2 is YNNKEL (reference sequence). The CDR3 length is 15 residues. V lost 3 bases and J 1 base, leaving 12 bases between the germline ends. CDR3 region: CASSQAGTQNTEAFF. DNA of the CDR3: TGTGCCAGCAGCCAGGCCGGGACACAGAACACTGAAGCTTTCTTT. The variable domain in full, with the rest retrieved from reference TRBV3-1 and TRBJ1-1, is DTAVSQTPKYLVTQMGNDKSIKCEQNLGHDTMYWYKQDSKKFLKIMFSYNNKELIINETVPNRFSPKSPDKAHLNLHINSLELGDSAVYFCASSQAGTQNTEAFFGQGTRLTVV.

In regard to this clonotype: One junction end disagrees with the germline gene, perhaps due to a read error. The gene calls are TRBV6-5 and TRBJ2-4; D is possibly TRBD1 (5 bases). The length of the CDR3 is 13 residues. In germline, CDR1 is MNHEY, CDR2 SVGAGI. The CDR3 region has the DNA TGTGTCAGCAGTTACTCGATGGGGCACATTCAGTACTTC. It yields the protein CVSSYSMGHIQYF.

A few counts support this clonotype. The V call is TRBV6-1, the J call TRBJ2-1; 15 bases fit TRBD2. The germline V gene encodes CDR1 MNHNS and CDR2 SASEGT. The CDR3 consists of 17 residues. Unmatched junction bases numbered 11, after V lost 6 bases and J lost 8 bases. This chain's CDR3 is CASSRTSGGAFGYEQFF. DNA for the CDR3: TGTGCCAGCAGCCGGACTAGCGGGGGGGCCTTCGGATATGAGCAGTTCTTC.

This clonotype is a singleton in its sample. This chain connects TRBV20-1 to TRBJ1-1; weak D call: TRBD1 (6 bases). V gave up 4 bases and J gave up 3 bases, with 15 bases separating them. CDR1 and CDR2 (germline): DFQATT, SNEGSKA (reference sequence). The CDR3 sequence is 14 residues long. The CDR3 bases are TGCAGTGCTACAACAGGGCAACCCCACACTGAAGCTTTCTTT. This encodes CSATTGQPHTEAFF.

The gene calls are TRBV3-1 and TRBJ2-3; no firm D call. V was trimmed by 0 bases and J by 7 bases, leaving 17 bases between them. The CDR3 contains 16 residues. Germline CDR1 reads LGHDT; CDR2 reads YNNKEL (reference sequence). The CDR3 region is CASSQEASKGPHTQYF. CDR3 in DNA: TGTGCCAGCAGCCAAGAAGCTAGTAAAGGCCCGCATACGCAGTATTTT.

V is TRBV20-1 and J is TRBJ1-6; D ambiguous. This CDR3 is built from 14 residues. Germline CDR1 and CDR2: DFQATT and SNEGSKA (reference sequence). V lost 5 bases to trimming and J lost 2 bases, with 10 bases between them. The CDR3 loop is CSASIIPYNSPLHF. In DNA, the CDR3 is TGCAGTGCTTCCATTATCCCCTATAATTCACCCCTCCACTTT.

This sequence joins TRBV20-1 and TRBJ2-1; 7 bases map to TRBD2. Germline loops: CDR1 DFQATT, CDR2 SNEGSKA (reference sequence). The CDR3 extends over 15 amino acids. The V segment lost 4 bases and the J segment 0 bases; nucleotides outside the gene matches: 6. CDR3 bases: TGCAGTGCTAAAACTAGCGACCTCTCCTACAATGAGCAGTTCTTC. Its translation is CSAKTSDLSYNEQFF.

This clonotype has more than one count but fewer than ten. CDR3 DNA: TGTGCCAGCAGTTTTCAGAGCTCCTATAATTCACCCCTCCACTTT. This codes for CASSFQSSYNSPLHF. The J gene is TRBJ1-6, the V gene TRBV27; D gene ambiguous. CDR3 length equals 15 residues. Looked up from germline, CDR1 is MNHEY and CDR2 is SMNVEV (reference sequence). With 3 bases removed from V and 0 bases from J, the gap between germline ends came to 6 bases.

The chain links TRBV18 to TRBJ2-7, with 8 bases lining up with TRBD2. Trimming removed 3 bases from V and 5 bases from J; junction bases left unmatched: 6. Germline V gives CDR1 KGHSH, CDR2 LQKENI. The CDR3 has 14 amino acids. The CDR3 DNA follows: TGTGCCAGCTCACCCTCGGGAGGGGTCCACGAGCAGTACTTC. Translation: CASSPSGGVHEQYF.